The 26 T cell receptor beta chains below come from one sample, sequenced in a study of response to subunit inactivated influenza vaccine. TCRdb itself ran the RT-PCR reads through MiXCR, one entry per CDR3 protein. The table records approximately 200,000 distinct CDR3 sequences, roughly 14% of them present only once. The starting material was CD8+ T cells sorted from PBMCs, obtained about 5 days after vaccination. The receptor source for this set is a man in his fifties who received an inactivated influenza vaccine.

This clonotype was counted at least ten times. The chain recombines TRBV12-3 or TRBV12-4 with TRBJ2-1, with D hard to call. V lost 7 bases and J lost 6, with 22 bases in between. CDR3 size: 16 residues. CDR3 sequence reads: CASKLVGMLWSNEQFF. The DNA of the CDR3 is TGTGCCAGCAAGTTGGTGGGGATGTTATGGAGCAATGAGCAGTTCTTC.

The J gene is TRBJ2-1, the V gene TRBV12-3 or TRBV12-4; TRBD2 matches at 8 bases. The CDR3 extends over 17 amino acids. V trimming: 6 bases; J trimming: 3 bases; junction bases outside the gene matches: 13. The CDR3 coding sequence is TGTGCCAGCAGCTTCCCCTCGGGGGGGCTGGGCTACAATGAGCAGTTCTTC. Protein product: CASSFPSGGLGYNEQFF.

The chain has TRBV9 and TRBJ1-2; 9 bases are shared with TRBD1. The V gene's germline CDR1 is SGDLS and CDR2 YYNGEE. The CDR3 is 18 residues long. The V and J ends lost 6 bases and 4 bases, in that order; junction bases with no gene match: 19. CDR3 loop: CASNGAGTGRGLTYGYTF. CDR3 bases: TGTGCCAGCAACGGAGCCGGGACAGGGCGGGGTCTTACCTATGGCTACACCTTC.

This chain joins TRBV6-5 and TRBJ1-1, with TRBD1 as a possible D gene (5 bases). V gave up 6 bases and J gave up 7 bases, with 9 bases separating them. The CDR3 sequence is 11 residues long. Germline V gene data show CDR1 as MNHEY and CDR2 as SVGAGI. For the CDR3, the DNA is TGTGCCAGCAGCGGGGCGCTTGAAGCTTTCTTT. This encodes CASSGALEAFF.

The V call is TRBV28, the J call TRBJ2-1, with 13 bases matching TRBD2. CDR1 and CDR2 (germline): MDHEN, SYDVKM. J gave up 6 bases and V 4 bases, and 12 bases lay outside the gene matches. CDR3 size: 18 residues. Here the CDR3 DNA reads TGTGCCAGCAGTTATGTAGGGACTAGCGGGAATGTGGTCAATGAGCAGTTCTTC. Translated: CASSYVGTSGNVVNEQFF.

This clonotype came up a few times. The V and J genes are TRBV6-5 and TRBJ2-6; 10 positions agree with TRBD2. This CDR3 has 18 residues. Germline CDR1 is MNHEY and CDR2 is SVGAGI. The ends lost 2 bases at V and 0 bases at J; junction bases unmatched: 4. The chain's CDR3 is CASSYGTSVGSGANVLTF. In DNA form, the CDR3 reads TGTGCCAGCAGTTACGGGACTAGCGTTGGCTCTGGGGCCAACGTCCTGACTTTC.

This clonotype was seen a few times. V and J are TRBV5-8 and TRBJ1-2, with a weak D call TRBD1 (5 bases). Germline V lookup: CDR1 SGHTS, CDR2 YDEGEE. Trimming cost V 6 bases and J 4 bases, with 16 bases left between them. The CDR3 is 14 amino acids. Here the CDR3 DNA reads TGTGCCAGCACTGCTGGGGCGCGGCTCTATGGCTACACCTTC. The encoded protein is CASTAGARLYGYTF.

This clonotype was observed a few times. V usage is TRBV28 and J usage is TRBJ2-2; TRBD2 is a possible D gene (5 bases). Germline CDR1 MDHEN, CDR2 SYDVKM. The CDR3 spans 15 residues. Deletions cut 6 bases from V and 2 bases from J, with 13 bases between. The CDR3 spells CASRKPRGNTGELFF. CDR3 in DNA: TGTGCCAGCAGAAAGCCCCGGGGAAACACCGGGGAGCTGTTTTTT.

The chain is built from TRBV19 and TRBJ2-1; 13 bases are shared with TRBD2. The CDR3 runs to 14 residues. The ends lost 5 bases at V and 10 bases at J; junction bases unmatched: 5. The germline CDR1 and CDR2 sequences are LNHDA and SQIVND (reference sequence). The CDR3 DNA is TGTGCCAGTAGTCCAGGGACTAGCGGGACGGAGCAGTTCTTC. As protein: CASSPGTSGTEQFF.

The chain joins TRBV11-2 to TRBJ2-5, with 9 bases identical to TRBD1. This CDR3 spans 15 amino acids. V shed 0 bases and J 5 bases; nucleotides not matched to a gene: 4. Germline assignment: CDR1 SGHAT and CDR2 FQNNGV. CDR3 sequence reads: CASSLEYRGLETQYF. CDR3 nucleotide sequence: TGTGCCAGCAGCTTAGAGTACAGGGGGCTTGAGACCCAGTACTTC.

The table lists this clonotype with many counts. The chain combines TRBV28 with TRBJ2-5; TRBD1 agrees at 9 bases. The CDR3 length is 16 residues. The germline V gene encodes CDR1 MDHEN and CDR2 SYDVKM. V shed 5 bases and J 2 bases; nucleotides not matched to a gene: 9. The CDR3 sequence: CASSPTGTGIQETQYF. In nucleotides, the CDR3 is TGTGCCAGCAGTCCTACCGGGACAGGGATACAAGAGACCCAGTACTTC.

This clonotype was counted a few times. The genes are TRBV6-4 and TRBJ2-1, with 7 bases that match TRBD2. CDR3 length: 14 residues. Trimming at V came to 0 bases and at J to 4 bases, leaving 0 bases not matched to a gene. CDR1 and CDR2 (germline): MRHNA, SNTAGT. CDR3 sequence reads: CASSDSAGYNEQFF. The DNA for the CDR3 is TGTGCCAGCAGTGACTCAGCGGGATACAATGAGCAGTTCTTC.

The gene calls are TRBV20-1 and TRBJ2-7; D remains ambiguous. CDR3 size: 14 residues. Germline V lookup: CDR1 DFQATT, CDR2 SNEGSKA (reference sequence). Trimming cost V 2 bases and J 0 bases, with 11 bases left between them. The chain's CDR3 is CSARHSTFSYEQYF. The DNA for the CDR3 is TGCAGTGCTAGACACTCCACTTTCTCCTACGAGCAGTACTTC.

The V and J genes are TRBV12-3 or TRBV12-4 and TRBJ2-3; TRBD2 agrees at 11 bases. The CDR3 is made up of 14 amino acids. The V gene end was trimmed by 6 bases and the J gene end by 2 bases; junction bases not matched to a gene: 1. The CDR3 coding sequence is TGTGCCAGCAGGACTAGCGGGATCACAGATACGCAGTATTTT. This encodes CASRTSGITDTQYF.

This clonotype was counted between two and nine times. The chain is built from TRBV14 and TRBJ2-5, with D uncertain. CDR1 SGHDN and CDR2 FVKESK come from the germline V gene. This CDR3 comprises 12 residues. Trimming left V 5 bases short and J 0 bases short, with 4 bases between. The CDR3 DNA sequence: TGTGCCAGCAGCGAGTACCAAGAGACCCAGTACTTC. Encoded protein: CASSEYQETQYF.

In this sample, this clonotype turned up a few times. The chain links TRBV9 to TRBJ2-3; D gene unclear. The V end lost 1 base, the J end lost 1 base, and 4 bases lay between the germline ends. The CDR3 has 13 amino acids. The germline V gene encodes CDR1 SGDLS and CDR2 YYNGEE. In DNA form, the CDR3 reads TGTGCCAGCAGCGTATTCCGCACAGATACGCAGTATTTT. It codes for CASSVFRTDTQYF.

This clonotype appeared a few times. This chain uses TRBV2 with TRBJ1-4; the D is unclear. The CDR3 consists of 14 residues. V was pared by 3 bases and J by 3 bases, with 8 bases between. Germline V CDR1 and CDR2: SNHLY, FYNNEI. CDR3: CASSDIRANEKLFF. The CDR3 DNA follows: TGTGCCAGCAGTGACATCAGAGCTAATGAAAAACTGTTTTTT.

This rearrangement joins TRBV11-2 to TRBJ2-7, with D unclear. Trimming pared 1 base from V and 3 bases from J, leaving 13 bases between. Germline values: CDR1 SGHAT, CDR2 FQNNGV. The CDR3 is 15 residues long. For the CDR3, the DNA is TGTGCCAGCAGCTTAGGATCGTCAGTATTCTACGAGCAGTACTTC. Its translation is CASSLGSSVFYEQYF.

The chain joins TRBV29-1 to TRBJ2-7; D is ambiguous. CDR1 is SQVTM, CDR2 ANQGSEA, per germline. The CDR3 length is 11 residues. The germline V and J ends were trimmed by 0 bases and 3 bases, with 3 bases remaining between them. The CDR3 coding sequence is TGCAGCGTTGAAGAGAGCTACGAGCAGTACTTC. Amino acids: CSVEESYEQYF.

This clonotype was detected ten times or more. The chain joins TRBV12-3 or TRBV12-4 to TRBJ2-1, with D hard to call. The germline V and J ends were trimmed by 5 bases and 8 bases, with 10 bases remaining between them. This CDR3 is built from 12 residues. The CDR3 DNA is TGTGCCAGCAGTATCAGCAGCGATGAGCAGTTCTTC. Protein sequence: CASSISSDEQFF.

This clonotype came up a few times. The chain combines TRBV7-9 with TRBJ2-1, with D perhaps TRBD2 (6 bases). The CDR3 consists of 12 residues. CDR1 is SEHNR and CDR2 is FQNEAQ in the germline V gene (reference sequence). V was trimmed by 5 bases and J by 15 bases, leaving 17 bases between them. DNA of the CDR3: TGTGCCAGCAGCCCGAGTGGGACTGTGGGGTTCTTC. Encoded protein: CASSPSGTVGFF.

This clonotype occurred a few times. V usage is TRBV28 and J usage is TRBJ2-7; 9 bases align to TRBD1. Trimming cost V 6 bases and J 3 bases; bases outside gene matches: 9. The CDR3 is 15 residues long. Per the germline V gene, CDR1 is MDHEN and CDR2 is SYDVKM. CDR3 region: CASSETGGLIYEQYF. CDR3 bases: TGTGCCAGCAGCGAAACAGGGGGCCTGATCTACGAGCAGTACTTC. Drawing the rest from reference TRBV28 and TRBJ2-7, the complete variable domain is DVKVTQSSRYLVKRTGEKVFLECVQDMDHENMFWYRQDPGLGLRLIYFSYDVKMKEKGDIPEGYSVSREKKERFSLILESASTNQTSMYLCASSETGGLIYEQYFGPGTRLTVT.

The chain carries TRBV7-2 and TRBJ2-7; D is unclear. The length of the CDR3 is 13 residues. Trimming stripped 2 bases from V and 4 bases from J, with 9 bases between. The germline gives CDR1 SGHTA, CDR2 FQGNSA. The CDR3 sequence: CASSLKGRYEQYF. The DNA of the CDR3 is TGTGCCAGCAGCTTAAAGGGCAGATACGAGCAGTACTTC.

This sequence joins TRBV4-1 and TRBJ1-5; perhaps TRBD1 as D (6 bases). Germline CDR1 is MGHRA and CDR2 is YSYEKL. V was trimmed by 4 bases and J by 4 bases, leaving 14 bases between them. The length of the CDR3 is 15 residues. The CDR3 reads CASSLRDTMNQPQHF. CDR3 in DNA: TGCGCCAGCAGCCTCCGGGACACGATGAATCAGCCCCAGCATTTT.

This clonotype was counted between two and nine times. J is TRBJ2-1 and V is TRBV7-9; D call uncertain. Looked up from germline, CDR1 is SEHNR and CDR2 is FQNEAQ (reference sequence). This CDR3 region has 15 residues. Trimming removed 5 bases at V and 4 bases at J, with 15 bases between. The CDR3 is CASSPRLVAYNEQFF. The CDR3 bases are TGTGCCAGCAGCCCCCGGCTAGTTGCTTACAATGAGCAGTTCTTC.

The chain has TRBV6-5 and TRBJ1-2; D ambiguous. Trimming shortened V by 0 bases and J by 4 bases, and 9 bases separated the two germline ends. The CDR3 contains 14 residues. Germline values: CDR1 MNHEY, CDR2 SVGAGI. DNA for the CDR3: TGTGCCAGCAGTTACTCATCGGCCTTCTATGGCTACACCTTC. Protein: CASSYSSAFYGYTF.